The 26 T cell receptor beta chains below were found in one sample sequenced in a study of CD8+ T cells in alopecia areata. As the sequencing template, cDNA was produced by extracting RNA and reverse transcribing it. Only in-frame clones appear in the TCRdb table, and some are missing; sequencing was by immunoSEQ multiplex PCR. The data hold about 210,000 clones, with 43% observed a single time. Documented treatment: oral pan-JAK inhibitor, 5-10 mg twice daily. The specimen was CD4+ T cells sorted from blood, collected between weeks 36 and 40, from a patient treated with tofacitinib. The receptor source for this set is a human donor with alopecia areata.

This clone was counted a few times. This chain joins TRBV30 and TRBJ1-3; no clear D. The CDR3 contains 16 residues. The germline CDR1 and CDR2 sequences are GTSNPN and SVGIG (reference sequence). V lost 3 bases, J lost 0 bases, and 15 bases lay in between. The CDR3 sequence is CAWRRTTSISGNTIYF. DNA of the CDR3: TGTGCCTGGAGAAGGACCACCTCTATCTCTGGAAACACCATATATTTT.

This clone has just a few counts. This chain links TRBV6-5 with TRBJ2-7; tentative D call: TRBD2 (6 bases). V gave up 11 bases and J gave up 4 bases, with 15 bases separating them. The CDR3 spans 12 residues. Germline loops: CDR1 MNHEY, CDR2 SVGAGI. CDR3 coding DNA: TGTGCCGTAGGGGTTGGGAGGTACGAGCAGTACTTC. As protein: CAVGVGRYEQYF.

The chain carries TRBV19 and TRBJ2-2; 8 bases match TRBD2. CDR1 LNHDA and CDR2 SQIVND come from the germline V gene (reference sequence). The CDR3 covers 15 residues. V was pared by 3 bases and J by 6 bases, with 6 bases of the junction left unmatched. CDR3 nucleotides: TGTGCCAGTAGTATTACCAGCGGGAGCGCCGGGGAGCTGTTTTTT. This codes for CASSITSGSAGELFF.

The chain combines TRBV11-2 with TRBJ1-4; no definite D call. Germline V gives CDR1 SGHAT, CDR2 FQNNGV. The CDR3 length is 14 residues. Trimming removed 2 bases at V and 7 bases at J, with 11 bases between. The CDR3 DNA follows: TGTGCCAGCAGCTTACTGGGCTATGGTGAAAAACTGTTTTTT. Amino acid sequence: CASSLLGYGEKLFF.

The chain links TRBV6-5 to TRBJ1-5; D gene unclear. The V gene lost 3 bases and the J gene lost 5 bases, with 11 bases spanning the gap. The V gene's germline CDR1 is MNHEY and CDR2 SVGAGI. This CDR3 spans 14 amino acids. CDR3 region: CASSYIGGDQPQHF. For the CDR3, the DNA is TGTGCCAGCAGTTATATCGGTGGCGATCAGCCCCAGCATTTT.

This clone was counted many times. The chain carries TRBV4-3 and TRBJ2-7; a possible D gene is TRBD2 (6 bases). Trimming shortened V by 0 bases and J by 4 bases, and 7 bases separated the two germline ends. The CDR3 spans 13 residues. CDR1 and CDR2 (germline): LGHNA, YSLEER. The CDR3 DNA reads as TGCGCCAGCAGCCAAGAGGAGGGGTACGAGCAGTACTTC. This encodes CASSQEEGYEQYF.

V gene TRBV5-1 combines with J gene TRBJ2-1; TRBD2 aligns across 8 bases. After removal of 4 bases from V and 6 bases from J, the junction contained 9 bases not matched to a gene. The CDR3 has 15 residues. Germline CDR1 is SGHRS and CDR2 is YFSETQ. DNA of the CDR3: TGCGCCAGCAGCCTGCGAGCGGGAGCCCCCAATGAGCAGTTCTTC. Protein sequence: CASSLRAGAPNEQFF.

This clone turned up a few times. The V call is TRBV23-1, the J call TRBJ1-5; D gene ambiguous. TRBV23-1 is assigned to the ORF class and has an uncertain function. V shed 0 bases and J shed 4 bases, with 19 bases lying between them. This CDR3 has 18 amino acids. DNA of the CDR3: TGCGCCAGCAGTCAATCGAAAAGGTCGGGTTTGGAAAATCAGCCCCAGCATTTT. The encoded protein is CASSQSKRSGLENQPQHF.

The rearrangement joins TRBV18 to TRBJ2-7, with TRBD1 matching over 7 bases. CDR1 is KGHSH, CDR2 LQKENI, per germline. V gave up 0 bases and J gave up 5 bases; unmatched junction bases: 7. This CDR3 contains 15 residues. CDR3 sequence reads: CASSPPTGTGHEQYF. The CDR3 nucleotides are TGTGCCAGCTCACCACCGACAGGGACGGGACACGAGCAGTACTTC.

The CDR3 loop is CSAEGWGEQYF. The CDR3 nucleotides are TGCAGCGCCGAGGGCTGGGGTGAGCAGTACTTC. The V and J genes are TRBV29-1 and TRBJ2-5, with D maybe TRBD2 (5 bases). Germline lookup yields CDR1 SQVTM and CDR2 ANQGSEA. This CDR3 region has 11 residues. V dropped 7 bases and J dropped 11 bases, with 17 bases sitting between them.

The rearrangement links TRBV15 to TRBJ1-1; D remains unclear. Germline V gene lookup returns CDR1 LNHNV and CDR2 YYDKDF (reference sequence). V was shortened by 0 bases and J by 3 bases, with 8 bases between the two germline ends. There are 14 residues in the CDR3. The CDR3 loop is CATSRDLTDTEAFF. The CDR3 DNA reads TGTGCCACCAGCAGAGATCTCACCGACACTGAAGCTTTCTTT.

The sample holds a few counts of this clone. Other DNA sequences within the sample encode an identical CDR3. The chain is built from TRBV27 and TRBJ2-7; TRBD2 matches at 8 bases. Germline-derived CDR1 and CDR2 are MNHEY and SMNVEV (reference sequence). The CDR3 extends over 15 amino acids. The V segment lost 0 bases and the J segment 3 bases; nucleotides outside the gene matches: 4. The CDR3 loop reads CASSLSPGTSYEQYF. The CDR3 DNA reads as TGTGCCAGCAGTTTATCCCCTGGGACTAGCTACGAGCAGTACTTC.

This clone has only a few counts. This CDR3 is CASSPPVEARGYSYEQYF. Here the CDR3 DNA reads TGCGCCAGCAGCCCCCCAGTGGAGGCTCGCGGCTACTCCTACGAGCAGTACTTC. The gene calls are TRBV4-1 and TRBJ2-7; tentatively, D is TRBD2 (5 bases). Germline V gene lookup returns CDR1 MGHRA and CDR2 YSYEKL. This CDR3 is built from 18 residues. The germline V and J ends were trimmed by 4 bases and 0 bases, with 22 bases remaining between them.

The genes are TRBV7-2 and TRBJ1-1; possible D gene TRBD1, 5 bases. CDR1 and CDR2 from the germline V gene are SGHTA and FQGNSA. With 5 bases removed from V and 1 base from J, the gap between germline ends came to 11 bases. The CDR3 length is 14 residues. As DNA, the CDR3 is TGTGCCAGCAGCCTCGGGGCACGGAACACTGAAGCTTTCTTT. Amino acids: CASSLGARNTEAFF.

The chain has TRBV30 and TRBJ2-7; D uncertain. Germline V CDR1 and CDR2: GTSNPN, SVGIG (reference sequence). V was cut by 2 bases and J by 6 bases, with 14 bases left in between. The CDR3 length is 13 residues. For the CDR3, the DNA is TGTGCCTGGAGTATCTACTTGGTGGGCGAGCAGTACTTC. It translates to CAWSIYLVGEQYF.

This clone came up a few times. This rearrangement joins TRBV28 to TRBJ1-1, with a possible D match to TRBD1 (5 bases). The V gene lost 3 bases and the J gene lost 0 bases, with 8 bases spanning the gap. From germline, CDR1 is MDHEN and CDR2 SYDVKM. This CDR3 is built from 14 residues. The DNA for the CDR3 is TGTGCCAGCAGTTTTTCAGGGTTGAACACTGAAGCTTTCTTT. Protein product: CASSFSGLNTEAFF.

CDR3 region: CASSFGTSDEQFF. The CDR3 DNA sequence: TGTGCCAGCAGCTTCGGGACTAGCGATGAGCAGTTCTTC. The V gene is TRBV7-3, the J gene TRBJ2-1, with 10 bases lining up with TRBD2. The CDR3 sequence is 13 residues long. The ends lost 3 bases at V and 8 bases at J; junction bases unmatched: 1. Per germline, CDR1 SGHTA and CDR2 FQGTGA.

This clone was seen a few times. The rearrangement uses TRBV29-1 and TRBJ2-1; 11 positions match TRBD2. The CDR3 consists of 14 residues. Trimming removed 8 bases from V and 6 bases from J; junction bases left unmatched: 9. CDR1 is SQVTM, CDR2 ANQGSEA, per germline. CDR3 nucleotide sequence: TGCAGCAGTTTAGGGACTAGCGGTAGCAATGAGCAGTTCTTC. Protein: CSSLGTSGSNEQFF.

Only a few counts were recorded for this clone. CDR3 DNA sequence: TGCGCCAGCAGCTTGGAAGTAGGCACGCAGTATTTT. This codes for CASSLEVGTQYF. The chain uses TRBV5-1 and TRBJ2-3; D is unresolved. The CDR3 runs 12 residues. The germline gives CDR1 SGHRS, CDR2 YFSETQ. Trimming shortened V by 0 bases and J by 9 bases, and 8 bases separated the two germline ends.

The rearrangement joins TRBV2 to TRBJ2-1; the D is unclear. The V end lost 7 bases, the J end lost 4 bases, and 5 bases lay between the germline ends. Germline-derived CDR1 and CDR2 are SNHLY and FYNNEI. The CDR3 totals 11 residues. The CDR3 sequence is CASTLYNEQFF. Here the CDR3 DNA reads TGTGCCAGCACACTTTACAATGAGCAGTTCTTC.

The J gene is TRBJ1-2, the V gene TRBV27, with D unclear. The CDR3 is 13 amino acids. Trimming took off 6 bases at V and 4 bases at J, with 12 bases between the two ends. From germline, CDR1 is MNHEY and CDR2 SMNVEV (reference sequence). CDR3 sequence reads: CASRRTGSYGYTF. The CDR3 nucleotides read TGTGCCAGCAGAAGGACCGGCAGCTATGGCTACACCTTC.

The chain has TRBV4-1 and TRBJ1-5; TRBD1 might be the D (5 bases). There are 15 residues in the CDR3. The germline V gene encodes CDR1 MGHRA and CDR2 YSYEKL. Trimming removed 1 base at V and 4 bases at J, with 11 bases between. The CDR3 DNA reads TGCGCCAGCAGCCAAGGTGGGGGACCTAATCAGCCCCAGCATTTT. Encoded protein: CASSQGGGPNQPQHF.

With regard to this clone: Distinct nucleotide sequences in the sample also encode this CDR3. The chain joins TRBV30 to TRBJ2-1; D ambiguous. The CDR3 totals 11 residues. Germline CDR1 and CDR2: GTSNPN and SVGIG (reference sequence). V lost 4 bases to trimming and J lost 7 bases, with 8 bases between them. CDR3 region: CAWTLRNEQFF. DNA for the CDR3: TGTGCCTGGACCCTAAGGAATGAGCAGTTCTTC.

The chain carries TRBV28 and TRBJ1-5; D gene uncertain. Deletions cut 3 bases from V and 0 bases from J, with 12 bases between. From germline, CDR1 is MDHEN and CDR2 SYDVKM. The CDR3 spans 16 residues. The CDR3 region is CASSFLTRGSNQPQHF. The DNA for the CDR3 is TGTGCCAGCAGTTTTCTGACACGAGGTAGCAATCAGCCCCAGCATTTT.

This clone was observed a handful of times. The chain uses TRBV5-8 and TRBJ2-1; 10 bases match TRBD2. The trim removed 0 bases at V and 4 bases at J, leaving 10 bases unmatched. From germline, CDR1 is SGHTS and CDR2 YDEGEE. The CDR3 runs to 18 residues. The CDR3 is CASSLAGSGRAIYNEQFF. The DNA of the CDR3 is TGTGCCAGCAGCTTGGCCGGGAGCGGGAGGGCCATTTACAATGAGCAGTTCTTC.

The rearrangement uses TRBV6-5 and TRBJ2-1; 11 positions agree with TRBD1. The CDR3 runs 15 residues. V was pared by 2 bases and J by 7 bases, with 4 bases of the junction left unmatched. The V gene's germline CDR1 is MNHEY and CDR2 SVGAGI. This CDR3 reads CASSYGTGGKNEQFF. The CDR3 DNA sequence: TGTGCCAGCAGTTACGGGACAGGGGGTAAGAATGAGCAGTTCTTC.